Sequencing of this T cell receptor (beta chain) was carried out in a study of T cells in localized non-small cell lung cancer. A note on this clone: Its antigen is undetermined.

Overall study results and limits: Only one tumor region was sequenced, so heterogeneity remains possible. A median approximately 61 of the top 100 tumor clones appeared in adjacent lung.

In germline, CDR1 is MNHNY, CDR2 SVGAGI (reference sequence). The CDR3 runs to 14 residues. Trimming took off 6 bases at V and 7 bases at J, with 15 bases between the two ends. TCRdb's table, derived via immunoSEQ multiplex PCR, lists solely in-frame clones and lacks some. This table holds about 59,000 clones, roughly nine tenths found once. The sample in question was peripheral blood, obtained before any cancer treatment. This TCR was recovered from a man between 40 and 70 years old with stage I lung adenocarcinoma. The chain uses TRBV6-6 and TRBJ1-4; D might be TRBD1 (6 bases). The CDR3 here is CASSPGGQPEKLFF. CDR3 nucleotide sequence: TGTGCCAGCAGCCCGGGTGGACAGCCTGAAAAACTGTTTTTT.